This T cell receptor (beta chain) stems from a study of OX40 agonist ivuxolimab in advanced cancers. Notes on the study in general: The authors also found low normalized T-cell clonal expansion in some nonresponders. At doses 0.1 to 3.0 mg/kg, CD4+ and CD8+ clones expanded.

Comments on this clone: Its matching antigen is unknown.

The CDR3 covers 17 residues. Germline CDR1 is SGHNT and CDR2 is YENEEA. V lost 3 bases, J lost 6 bases, and 7 bases stayed unmatched. The protocol was immunoSEQ multiplex PCR, while the TCRdb copy is restricted to in-frame clones and leaves out a portion. The profile shows fewer than 75,000 clones, approximately 86% of them singletons. The source of this sequence is an adult with an advanced solid tumor such as melanoma, head and neck, liver or kidney cancer. The sample in question was CD4+ or CD8+ T cells sorted from blood, obtained in a trial of the OX40 agonist ivuxolimab. V usage is TRBV11-3 and J usage is TRBJ2-2, with TRBD2 matching over 13 bases. The CDR3 protein is CASSFGTSGTGAGELFF. The CDR3 DNA sequence: TGTGCCAGCAGCTTTGGGACTAGCGGGACCGGCGCCGGGGAGCTGTTTTTT.